The clone carrying this T cell receptor (beta chain) appeared a few times. The antigen remains unidentified. The CDR3 has 14 amino acids. V gave up 7 bases and J gave up 2 bases, with 14 bases separating them. Disease in donors with ophthalmopathy had moderate-to-severe activity, CAS ≥3, NOSPECS ≥4 and under 3 months' duration. The source of the PBMCs was more than 9.5 ml of fresh peripheral blood. These data belong to a study of Graves' ophthalmopathy and Graves' hyperthyroidism. Whole-study findings and limits: The model reached approximately 67% sensitivity and roughly 72% specificity for predicting ophthalmopathy progression.

For repertoire sequencing, the TCR beta CDR3 regions were amplified from RNA transcripts. Second-round multiplex PCR followed a first-round RT-PCR using HTBI primers. TCRdb analysed the multiplex PCR reads with MiXCR anew, one entry per CDR3 protein. Altogether about 660,000 distinct CDR3 sequences are present, about two fifths being singletons, with the ten largest covering more than 2.5%. The receptor's source is an adult man with Graves' ophthalmopathy. This sequence joins TRBV12-3 or TRBV12-4 and TRBJ1-2, with D unclear. Sequences were obtained from peripheral blood. The CDR3 region is CASTEGYRNYGYTF. DNA for the CDR3: TGTGCCAGCACCGAAGGGTATCGGAACTATGGCTACACCTTC.